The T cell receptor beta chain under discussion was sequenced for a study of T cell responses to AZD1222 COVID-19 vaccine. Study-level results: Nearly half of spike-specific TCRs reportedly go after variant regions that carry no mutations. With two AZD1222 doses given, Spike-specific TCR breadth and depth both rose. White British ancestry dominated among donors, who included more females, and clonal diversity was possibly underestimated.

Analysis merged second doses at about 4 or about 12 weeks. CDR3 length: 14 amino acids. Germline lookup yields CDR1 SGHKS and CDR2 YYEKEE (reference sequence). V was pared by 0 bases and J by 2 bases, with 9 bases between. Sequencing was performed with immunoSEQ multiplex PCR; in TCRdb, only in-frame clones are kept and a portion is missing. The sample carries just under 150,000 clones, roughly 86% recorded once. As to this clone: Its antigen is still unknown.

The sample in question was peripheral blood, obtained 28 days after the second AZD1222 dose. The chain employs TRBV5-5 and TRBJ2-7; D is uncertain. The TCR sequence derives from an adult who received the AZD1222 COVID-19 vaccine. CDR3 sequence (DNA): TGTGCCAGCAGCTTGGGTGATGGGGCCTACGAGCAGTACTTC. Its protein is CASSLGDGAYEQYF.